The clone carrying this TCR beta chain has more than one count but fewer than ten. The antigen is not known. This sample was included in a study of T cell repertoires in cytomegalovirus infection. Notes on the study in general: Predominance within the ex vivo response was attributable to HLA-C-restricted CMV-specific TCR beta clonotypes.

This CDR3 is built from 13 residues. Germline assignment: CDR1 MGHRA and CDR2 YSYEKL. V lost 0 bases, J lost 6 bases, and 9 bases lay in between. TCRdb used MiXCR to reprocess the reads, holding one entry per CDR3 protein. Of under 250,000 distinct CDR3 sequences listed, roughly an eighth are singletons. The sample comprised PBMCs. The TCR comes from a human donor in good health (CMV status not recorded). Some clones in this sample may be carry-over from other donors' samples. V usage is TRBV4-1 and J usage is TRBJ2-7; weak D call: TRBD2 (5 bases). CDR3 DNA: TGCGCCAGCAGCCAAGACTCCACTAGCGAGCAGTACTTC. This encodes CASSQDSTSEQYF.